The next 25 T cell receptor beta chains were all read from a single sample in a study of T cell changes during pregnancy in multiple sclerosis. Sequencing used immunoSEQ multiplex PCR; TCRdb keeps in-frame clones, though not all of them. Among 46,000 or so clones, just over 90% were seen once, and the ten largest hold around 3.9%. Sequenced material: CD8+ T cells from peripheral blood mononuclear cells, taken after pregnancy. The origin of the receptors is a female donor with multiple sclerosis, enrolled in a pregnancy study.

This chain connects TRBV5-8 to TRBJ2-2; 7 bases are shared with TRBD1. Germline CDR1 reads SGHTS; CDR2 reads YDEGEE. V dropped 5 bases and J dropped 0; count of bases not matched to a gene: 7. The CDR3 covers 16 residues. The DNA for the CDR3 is TGTGCCAGCAGGGTTGACAGGGACGCGAACACCGGGGAGCTGTTTTTT. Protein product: CASRVDRDANTGELFF.

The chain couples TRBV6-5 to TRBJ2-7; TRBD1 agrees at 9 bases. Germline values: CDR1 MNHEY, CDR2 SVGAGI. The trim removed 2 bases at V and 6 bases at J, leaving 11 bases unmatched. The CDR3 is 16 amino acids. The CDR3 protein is CASSYRRSDRGSEQYF. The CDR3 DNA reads TGTGCCAGCAGTTACCGCCGGTCCGACAGGGGGAGCGAGCAGTACTTC.

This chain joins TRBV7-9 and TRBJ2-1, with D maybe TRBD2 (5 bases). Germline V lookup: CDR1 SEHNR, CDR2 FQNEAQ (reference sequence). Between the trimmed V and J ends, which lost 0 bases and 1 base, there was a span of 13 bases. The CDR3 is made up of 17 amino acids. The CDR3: CASSLAAPGKSYNEQFF. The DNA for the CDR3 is TGTGCCAGCAGCTTAGCAGCCCCGGGAAAATCCTACAATGAGCAGTTCTTC. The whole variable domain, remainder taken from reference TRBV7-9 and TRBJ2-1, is DTGVSQNPRHKITKRGQNVTFRCDPISEHNRLYWYRQTLGQGPEFLTYFQNEAQLEKSRLLSDRFSAERPKGSFSTLEIQRTEQGDSAMYLCASSLAAPGKSYNEQFFGPGTRLTVL.

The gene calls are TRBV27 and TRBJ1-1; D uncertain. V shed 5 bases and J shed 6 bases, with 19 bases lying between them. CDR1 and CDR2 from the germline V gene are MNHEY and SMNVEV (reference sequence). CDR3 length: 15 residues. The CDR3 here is CASSLTPAPLPEAFF. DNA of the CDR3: TGTGCCAGCAGTCTGACACCTGCCCCCCTTCCTGAAGCTTTCTTT.

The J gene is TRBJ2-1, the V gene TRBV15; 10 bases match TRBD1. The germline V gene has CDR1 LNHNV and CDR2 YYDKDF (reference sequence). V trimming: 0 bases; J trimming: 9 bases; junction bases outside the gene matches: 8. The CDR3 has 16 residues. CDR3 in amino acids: CATSRDRDRGFSEQFF. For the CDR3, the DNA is TGTGCCACCAGCAGAGACCGGGACAGGGGATTCTCTGAGCAGTTCTTC.

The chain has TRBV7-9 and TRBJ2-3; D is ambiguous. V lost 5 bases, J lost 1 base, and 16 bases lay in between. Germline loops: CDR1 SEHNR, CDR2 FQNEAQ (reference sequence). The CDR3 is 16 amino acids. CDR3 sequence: CASSPRSLSGTDTQYF. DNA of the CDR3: TGTGCCAGCAGCCCGAGGTCATTGTCGGGCACAGATACGCAGTATTTT. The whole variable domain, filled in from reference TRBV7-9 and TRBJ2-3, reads DTGVSQNPRHKITKRGQNVTFRCDPISEHNRLYWYRQTLGQGPEFLTYFQNEAQLEKSRLLSDRFSAERPKGSFSTLEIQRTEQGDSAMYLCASSPRSLSGTDTQYFGPGTRLTVL.

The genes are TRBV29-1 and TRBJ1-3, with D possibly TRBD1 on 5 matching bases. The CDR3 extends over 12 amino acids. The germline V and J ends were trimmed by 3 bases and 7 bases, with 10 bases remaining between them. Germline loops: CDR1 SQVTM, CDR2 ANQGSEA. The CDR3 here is CSVDQGENTIYF. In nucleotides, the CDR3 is TGCAGCGTTGATCAGGGTGAGAACACCATATATTTT. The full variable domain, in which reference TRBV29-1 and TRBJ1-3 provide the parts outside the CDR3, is SAVISQKPSRDICQRGTSLTIQCQVDSQVTMMFWYRQQPGQSLTLIATANQGSEATYESGFVIDKFPISRPNLTFSTLTVSNMSPEDSSIYLCSVDQGENTIYFGEGSWLTVV.

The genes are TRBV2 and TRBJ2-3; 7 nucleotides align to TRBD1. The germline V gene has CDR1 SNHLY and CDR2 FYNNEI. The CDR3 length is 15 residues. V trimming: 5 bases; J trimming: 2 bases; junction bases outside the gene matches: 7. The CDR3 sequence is CASSPRQGTTDTQYF. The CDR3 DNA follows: TGTGCCAGCAGTCCCCGACAGGGCACCACAGATACGCAGTATTTT.

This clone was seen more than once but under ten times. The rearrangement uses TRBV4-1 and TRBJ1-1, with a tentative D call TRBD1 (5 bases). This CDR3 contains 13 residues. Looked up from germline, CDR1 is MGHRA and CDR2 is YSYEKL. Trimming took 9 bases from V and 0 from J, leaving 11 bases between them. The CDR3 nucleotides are TGCGCCAGTGGGGCCAGGGTGAACACTGAAGCTTTCTTT. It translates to CASGARVNTEAFF.

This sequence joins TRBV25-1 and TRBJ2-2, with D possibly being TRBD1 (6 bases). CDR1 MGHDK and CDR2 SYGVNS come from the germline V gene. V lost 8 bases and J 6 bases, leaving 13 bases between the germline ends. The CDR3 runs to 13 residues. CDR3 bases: TGTGCCAGCTCTACAGGGTATCCCGGGGAGCTGTTTTTT. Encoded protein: CASSTGYPGELFF.

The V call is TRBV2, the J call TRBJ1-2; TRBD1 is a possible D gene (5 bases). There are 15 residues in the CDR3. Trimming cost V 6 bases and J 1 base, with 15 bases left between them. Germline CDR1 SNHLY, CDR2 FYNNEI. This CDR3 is CASREGLAFNYGYTF. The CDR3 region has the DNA TGTGCCAGCAGGGAGGGACTGGCGTTTAACTATGGCTACACCTTC.

CDR3 sequence: CSAPGQGPYEQYF. The CDR3 nucleotides read TGCAGCGCCCCGGGACAGGGGCCCTACGAGCAGTACTTC. This chain uses TRBV29-1 with TRBJ2-7, with 10 bases that match TRBD1. The germline gives CDR1 SQVTM, CDR2 ANQGSEA. The CDR3 length is 13 residues. V lost 7 bases to trimming and J lost 2 bases; unmatched junction nucleotides: 5.

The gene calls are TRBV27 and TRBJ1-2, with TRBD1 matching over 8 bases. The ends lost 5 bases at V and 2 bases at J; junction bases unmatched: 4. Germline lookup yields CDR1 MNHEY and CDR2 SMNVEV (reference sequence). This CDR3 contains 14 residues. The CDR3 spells CASSLGQGNYGYTF. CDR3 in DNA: TGTGCCAGCAGTCTAGGACAGGGAAACTATGGCTACACCTTC.

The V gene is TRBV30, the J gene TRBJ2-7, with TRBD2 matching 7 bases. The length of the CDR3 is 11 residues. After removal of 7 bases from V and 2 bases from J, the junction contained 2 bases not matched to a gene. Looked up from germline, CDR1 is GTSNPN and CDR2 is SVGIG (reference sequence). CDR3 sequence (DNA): TGTGCCTCCGGGACTACCTACGAGCAGTACTTC. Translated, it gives CASGTTYEQYF.

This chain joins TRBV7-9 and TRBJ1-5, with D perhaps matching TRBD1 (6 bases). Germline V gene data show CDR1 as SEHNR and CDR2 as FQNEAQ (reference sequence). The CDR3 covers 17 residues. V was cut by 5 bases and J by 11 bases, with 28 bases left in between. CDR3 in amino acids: CASSGREGGRSLPTQHF. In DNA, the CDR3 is TGTGCCAGCAGCGGAAGGGAGGGGGGACGGTCACTACCCACCCAGCATTTT.

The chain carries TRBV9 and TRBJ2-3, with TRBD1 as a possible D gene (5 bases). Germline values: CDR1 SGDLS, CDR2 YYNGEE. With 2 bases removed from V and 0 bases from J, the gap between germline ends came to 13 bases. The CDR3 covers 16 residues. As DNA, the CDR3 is TGTGCCAGCAGCGTCGACCCGACAGTTAGCACAGATACGCAGTATTTT. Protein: CASSVDPTVSTDTQYF.

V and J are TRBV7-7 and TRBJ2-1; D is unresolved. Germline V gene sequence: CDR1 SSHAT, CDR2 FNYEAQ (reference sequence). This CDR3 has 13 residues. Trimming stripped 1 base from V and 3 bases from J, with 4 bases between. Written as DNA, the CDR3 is TGTGCCAGCAGCTTAGAACTCTACAATGAGCAGTTCTTC. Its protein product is CASSLELYNEQFF.

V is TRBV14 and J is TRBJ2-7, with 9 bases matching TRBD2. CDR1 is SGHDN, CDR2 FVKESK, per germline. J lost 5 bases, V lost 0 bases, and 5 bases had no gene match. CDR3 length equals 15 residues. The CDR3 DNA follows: TGTGCCAGCAGCCAAGATCCTAGCGGGATTAACGAGCAGTACTTC. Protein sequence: CASSQDPSGINEQYF. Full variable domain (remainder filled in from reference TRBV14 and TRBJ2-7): EAGVTQFPSHSVIEKGQTVTLRCDPISGHDNLYWYRRVMGKEIKFLLHFVKESKQDESGMPNNRFLAERTGGTYSTLKVQPAELEDSGVYFCASSQDPSGINEQYFGPGTRLTVT.

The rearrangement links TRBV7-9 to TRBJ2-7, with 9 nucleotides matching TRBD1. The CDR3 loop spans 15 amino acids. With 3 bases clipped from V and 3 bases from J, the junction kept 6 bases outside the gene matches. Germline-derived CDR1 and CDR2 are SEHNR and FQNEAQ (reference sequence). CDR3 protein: CASSFTGGPRYEQYF. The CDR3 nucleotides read TGTGCCAGCAGCTTTACAGGGGGCCCCCGCTACGAGCAGTACTTC.

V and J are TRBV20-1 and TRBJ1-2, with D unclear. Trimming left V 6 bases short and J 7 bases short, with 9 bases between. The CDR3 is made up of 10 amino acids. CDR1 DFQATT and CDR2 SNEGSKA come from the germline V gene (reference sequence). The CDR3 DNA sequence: TGCAGTGCCATATCGGTTGGCTACACCTTC. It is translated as CSAISVGYTF.

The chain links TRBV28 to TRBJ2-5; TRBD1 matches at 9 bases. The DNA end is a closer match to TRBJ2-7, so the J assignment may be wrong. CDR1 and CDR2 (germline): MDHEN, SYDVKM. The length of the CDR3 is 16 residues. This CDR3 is CASSTQQGASAYEQYF. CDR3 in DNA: TGTGCCAGCAGTACTCAACAGGGGGCGAGCGCCTACGAGCAGTACTTC.

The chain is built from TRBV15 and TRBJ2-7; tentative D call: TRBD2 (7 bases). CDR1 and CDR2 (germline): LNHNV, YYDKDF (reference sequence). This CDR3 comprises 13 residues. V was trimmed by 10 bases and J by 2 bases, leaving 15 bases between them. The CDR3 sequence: CASWGGPPYEQYF. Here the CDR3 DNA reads TGTGCCAGCTGGGGGGGGCCGCCCTACGAGCAGTACTTC.

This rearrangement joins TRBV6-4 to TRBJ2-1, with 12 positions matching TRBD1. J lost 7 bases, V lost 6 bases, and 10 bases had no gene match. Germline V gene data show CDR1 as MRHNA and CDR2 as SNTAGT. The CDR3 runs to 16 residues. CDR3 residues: CASSHSGTGGSNEQFF. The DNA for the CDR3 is TGTGCCAGCAGCCACTCCGGGACAGGGGGCTCTAATGAGCAGTTCTTC.

CDR3 loop: CAWRREVGWGSYEQYF. Here the CDR3 DNA reads TGTGCCTGGAGGAGGGAAGTGGGTTGGGGCTCCTACGAGCAGTACTTC. J is TRBJ2-7 and V is TRBV30; weak D call: TRBD2 (5 bases). Germline V lookup: CDR1 GTSNPN, CDR2 SVGIG (reference sequence). Trimming stripped 3 bases from V and 0 bases from J, with 18 bases between. The CDR3 totals 16 residues.

CDR3 nucleotide sequence: TGTGCCAGCAGCCTGGGGGGGGAAAACGAGCAGTACTTC. The encoded protein is CASSLGGENEQYF. V and J are TRBV11-3 and TRBJ2-7, with TRBD2 matching 7 bases. The CDR3 runs to 13 residues. Germline-derived CDR1 and CDR2 are SGHNT and YENEEA. The J segment lost 5 bases and the V segment lost 5 bases, leaving 6 bases of the junction unmatched. The whole variable domain, filled in from reference TRBV11-3 and TRBJ2-7, reads EAGVVQSPRYKIIEKKQPVAFWCNPISGHNTLYWYLQNLGQGPELLIRYENEEAVDDSQLPKDRFSAERLKGVDSTLKIQPAELGDSAVYLCASSLGGENEQYFGPGTRLTVT.